Listed here are 11 T cell receptor beta chains from one sample, sequenced in a study of CD8 T cells in Susac syndrome (dated by TCRdb to between 2018 and 2021). Library prep was done by the immunoSEQ multiplex PCR assay. RNA was extracted using the RNeasy kit, and about 0.5 to 1 ug of the RNA was reverse transcribed with random hexamers. The public reads were quality trimmed at Q25 with fastp and then assembled into clones with MiXCR by TCRdb, keeping productive beta chains. Entries that share a CDR3 protein sequence are merged under the most common genes and DNA. Present in this sample are 95,000 to 150,000 distinct CDR3 sequences, roughly 95% of which were seen just once. Less than 0.15% of the sample is taken by the ten largest. The sequenced sample consisted of CD4+ T cells from PBMCs. Receptors originate from a human donor with Susac syndrome.

The CDR3 region is CSVEDNRKDTQYF. In DNA form, the CDR3 reads TGCAGCGTTGAAGACAACAGGAAAGATACGCAGTATTTT. This sequence joins TRBV29-1 and TRBJ2-3, with D maybe TRBD1 (5 bases). The CDR3 runs to 13 residues. CDR1 SQVTM and CDR2 ANQGSEA come from the germline V gene. Between the trimmed V and J ends, which lost 0 bases and 5 bases, there was a span of 9 bases.

The chain carries TRBV24-1 and TRBJ2-2; perhaps TRBD1 as D (5 bases). The CDR3 length is 15 residues. Trimming cost V 5 bases and J 0 bases, with 9 bases left between them. Germline-derived CDR1 and CDR2 are KGHDR and SFDVKD. The CDR3 sequence: CATSARVTNTGELFF. As DNA, the CDR3 is TGTGCCACCAGTGCCAGGGTCACGAACACCGGGGAGCTGTTTTTT.

V is TRBV7-2 and J is TRBJ2-5; the D gene is possibly TRBD1 (5 bases). From germline, CDR1 is SGHTA and CDR2 FQGNSA. Trimming stripped 6 bases from V and 4 bases from J, with 18 bases between. The CDR3 loop spans 15 amino acids. CDR3 amino acids: CASRFRSGFGETQYF. CDR3 bases: TGTGCCAGCAGATTTCGGTCAGGGTTTGGAGAGACCCAGTACTTC.

The rearrangement joins TRBV12-3 or TRBV12-4 to TRBJ2-5; TRBD2 agrees at 12 bases. J lost 5 bases, V lost 8 bases, and 9 bases had no gene match. This CDR3 contains 15 residues. The CDR3: CASGSSGRAGETQYF. The CDR3 DNA reads TGTGCCAGCGGCTCTAGCGGGAGGGCCGGGGAGACCCAGTACTTC.

The rearrangement joins TRBV20-1 to TRBJ1-5; weak D call: TRBD1 (5 bases). The CDR3 length is 15 residues. The V end lost 6 bases, the J end lost 3 bases, and 18 bases lay between the germline ends. Per the germline V gene, CDR1 is DFQATT and CDR2 is SNEGSKA (reference sequence). This chain's CDR3 is CSAKPHDSYNQPQHF. CDR3 nucleotides: TGCAGTGCCAAACCCCACGACAGTTACAATCAGCCCCAGCATTTT.

The chain uses TRBV29-1 and TRBJ1-2; the match to TRBD1 covers 7 bases. V shed 8 bases and J 5 bases; nucleotides not matched to a gene: 11. The V gene's germline CDR1 is SQVTM and CDR2 ANQGSEA. There are 13 residues in the CDR3. Here the CDR3 reads CSPTGVGEYGYTF. CDR3 nucleotide sequence: TGCAGCCCTACAGGGGTTGGCGAGTATGGCTACACCTTC.

V gene TRBV25-1 combines with J gene TRBJ1-2; a weak D match, TRBD1 (6 bases). The CDR3 is 13 amino acids. The V end was cut by 4 bases, the J end by 2 bases, with 8 bases between. Per germline, CDR1 MGHDK and CDR2 SYGVNS. Here the CDR3 reads CASSGGANYGYTF. The CDR3 region has the DNA TGTGCCAGCAGTGGGGGGGCAAACTATGGCTACACCTTC.

The J gene is TRBJ2-5, the V gene TRBV15; perhaps TRBD1 as D (5 bases). V lost 1 base and J 1 base, leaving 13 bases between the germline ends. This CDR3 has 16 residues. Per the germline V gene, CDR1 is LNHNV and CDR2 is YYDKDF (reference sequence). CDR3 residues: CATSRARRQRQETQYF. Here the CDR3 DNA reads TGTGCCACCAGCAGAGCTCGGAGACAGCGCCAAGAGACCCAGTACTTC.

V and J are TRBV29-1 and TRBJ1-2; maybe TRBD1 (6 bases). The CDR3 extends over 16 amino acids. V was cut by 7 bases and J by 7 bases, with 28 bases left in between. Germline V lookup: CDR1 SQVTM, CDR2 ANQGSEA. This CDR3 reads CSAGTGTLLTRGGYTF. The CDR3 DNA reads TGCAGCGCCGGAACCGGGACACTCCTTACGCGGGGTGGCTACACCTTC.

This sequence joins TRBV10-3 and TRBJ1-1; 7 nucleotides line up with TRBD1. Germline V lookup: CDR1 ENHRY, CDR2 SYGVKD. CDR3 length: 13 amino acids. Unmatched junction bases numbered 1, after V lost 4 bases and J lost 2 bases. The CDR3 reads CAISGDRNTEAFF. The DNA for the CDR3 is TGTGCCATCAGTGGGGACAGAAACACTGAAGCTTTCTTT.

The CDR3 coding sequence is TGTGCCACCAGTGGGTCCGGGACAGGGATCCAAGAGACCCAGTACTTC. Protein: CATSGSGTGIQETQYF. V and J are TRBV24-1 and TRBJ2-5; TRBD1 aligns across 9 bases. The CDR3 is made up of 16 amino acids. Germline lookup yields CDR1 KGHDR and CDR2 SFDVKD. J lost 1 base, V lost 5 bases, and 7 bases had no gene match.